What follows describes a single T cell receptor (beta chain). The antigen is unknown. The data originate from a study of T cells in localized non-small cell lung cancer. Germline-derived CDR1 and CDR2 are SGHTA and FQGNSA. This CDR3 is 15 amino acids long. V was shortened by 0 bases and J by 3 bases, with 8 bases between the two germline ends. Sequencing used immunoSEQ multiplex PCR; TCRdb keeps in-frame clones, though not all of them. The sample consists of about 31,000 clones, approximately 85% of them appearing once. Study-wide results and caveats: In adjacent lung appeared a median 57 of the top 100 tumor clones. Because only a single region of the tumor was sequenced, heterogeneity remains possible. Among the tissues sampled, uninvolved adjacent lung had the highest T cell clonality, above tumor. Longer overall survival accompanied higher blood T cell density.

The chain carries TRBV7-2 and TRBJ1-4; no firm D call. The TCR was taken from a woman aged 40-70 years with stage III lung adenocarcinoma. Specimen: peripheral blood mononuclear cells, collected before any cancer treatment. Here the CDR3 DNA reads TGTGCCAGCAGCTTAGCCCCCGGAGCTAATGAAAAACTGTTTTTT. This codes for CASSLAPGANEKLFF. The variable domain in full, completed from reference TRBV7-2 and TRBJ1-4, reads GAGVSQSPSNKVTEKGKDVELRCDPISGHTALYWYRQSLGQGLEFLIYFQGNSAPDKSGLPSDRFSAERTGGSVSTLTIQRTQQEDSAVYLCASSLAPGANEKLFFGSGTQLSVL.